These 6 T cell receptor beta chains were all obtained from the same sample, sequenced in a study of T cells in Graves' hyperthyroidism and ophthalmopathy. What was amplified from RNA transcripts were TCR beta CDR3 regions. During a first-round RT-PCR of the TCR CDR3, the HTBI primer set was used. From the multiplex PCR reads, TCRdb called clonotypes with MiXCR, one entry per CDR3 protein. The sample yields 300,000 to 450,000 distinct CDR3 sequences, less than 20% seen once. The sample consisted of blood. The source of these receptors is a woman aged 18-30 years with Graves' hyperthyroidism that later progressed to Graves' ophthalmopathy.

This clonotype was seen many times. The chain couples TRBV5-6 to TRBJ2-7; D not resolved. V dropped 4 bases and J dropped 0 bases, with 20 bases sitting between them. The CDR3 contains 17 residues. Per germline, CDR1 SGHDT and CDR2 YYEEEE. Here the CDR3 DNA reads TGTGCCAGCAGCCCCCCCCAAGGCCGCCTAAGCTCCTACGAGCAGTACTTC. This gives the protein CASSPPQGRLSSYEQYF.

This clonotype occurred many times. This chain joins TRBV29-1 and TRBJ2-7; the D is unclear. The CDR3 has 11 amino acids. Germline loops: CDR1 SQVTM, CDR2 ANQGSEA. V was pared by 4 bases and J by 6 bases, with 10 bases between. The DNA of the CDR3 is TGCAGCGTTGGTTCCGGCATCGAGCAGTACTTC. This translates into CSVGSGIEQYF.

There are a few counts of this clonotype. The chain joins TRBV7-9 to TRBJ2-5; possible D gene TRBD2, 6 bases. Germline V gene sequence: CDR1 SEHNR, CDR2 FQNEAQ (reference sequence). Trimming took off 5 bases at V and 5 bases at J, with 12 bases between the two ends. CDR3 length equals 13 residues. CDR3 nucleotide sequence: TGTGCCAGCAGCCCCTCGGGAGTTGAGACCCAGTACTTC. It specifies CASSPSGVETQYF.

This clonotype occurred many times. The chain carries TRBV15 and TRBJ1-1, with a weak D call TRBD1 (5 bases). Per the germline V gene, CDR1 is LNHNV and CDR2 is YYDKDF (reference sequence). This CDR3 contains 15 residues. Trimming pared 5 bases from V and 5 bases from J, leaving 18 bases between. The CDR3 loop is CATSRSRGRRTEAFF. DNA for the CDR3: TGTGCCACCAGCCGTTCAAGGGGCCGGCGGACTGAAGCTTTCTTT.

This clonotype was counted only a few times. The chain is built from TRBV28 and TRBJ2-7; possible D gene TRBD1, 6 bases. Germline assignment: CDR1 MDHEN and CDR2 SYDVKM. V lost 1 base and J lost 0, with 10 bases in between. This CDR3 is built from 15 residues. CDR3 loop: CASSLFDRFSYEQYF. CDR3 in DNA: TGTGCCAGCAGTTTATTCGACAGGTTCTCCTACGAGCAGTACTTC.

The CDR3 is CSVAKKENTGELFF. The DNA for the CDR3 is TGCAGCGTTGCGAAAAAGGAGAACACCGGGGAGCTGTTTTTT. The rearrangement joins TRBV29-1 to TRBJ2-2; D is unclear. The germline gives CDR1 SQVTM, CDR2 ANQGSEA. Trimming shortened V by 4 bases and J by 1 base, and 10 bases separated the two germline ends. The CDR3 is 14 amino acids.